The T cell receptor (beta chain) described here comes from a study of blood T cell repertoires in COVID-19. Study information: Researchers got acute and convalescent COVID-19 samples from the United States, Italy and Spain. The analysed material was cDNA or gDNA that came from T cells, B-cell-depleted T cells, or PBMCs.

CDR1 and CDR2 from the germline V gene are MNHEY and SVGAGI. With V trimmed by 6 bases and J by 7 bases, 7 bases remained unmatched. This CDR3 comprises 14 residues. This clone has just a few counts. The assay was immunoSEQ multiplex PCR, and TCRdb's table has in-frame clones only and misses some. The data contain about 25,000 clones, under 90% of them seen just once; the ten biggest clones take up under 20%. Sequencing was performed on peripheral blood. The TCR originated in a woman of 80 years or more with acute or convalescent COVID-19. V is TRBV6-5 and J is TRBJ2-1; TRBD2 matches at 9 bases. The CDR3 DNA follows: TGTGCCAGCAGATCTCCGGGACTAGCTAATGAGCAGTTCTTC. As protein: CASRSPGLANEQFF.